This T cell receptor beta chain stems from a study of cytomegalovirus exposure and HLA in healthy donors. Germline V gene data show CDR1 as MNHEY and CDR2 as SVGAGI. V shed 2 bases and J shed 5 bases, with 6 bases lying between them. CDR3 size: 13 residues. Both 60 Vbeta primers and 13 Jbeta primers went into the PCR. The assay was immunoSEQ multiplex PCR, and TCRdb's table has in-frame clones only and misses some. The sample spans roughly 77,000 clones; the ten largest clones claim approximately 3.8%. Sample: PBMCs. This TCR was sampled from a female donor in good health and CMV-seropositive. The V gene is TRBV6-5, the J gene TRBJ1-4; D remains ambiguous. CDR3 bases: TGTGCCAGCAGTTACCGCGGGAATGAAAAACTGTTTTTT. As protein: CASSYRGNEKLFF.